This T cell receptor beta chain was sequenced in a study of persistence of HIV-infected CD4 T cells (dated by TCRdb to the early 2020s). Some background on the complete study: The study isolated CMV- and HIV-1 Gag-responding CD4+ T cells from ART-treated individuals to examine antigen-driven clonal expansion of HIV-1-infected cells. The clonality of all cells in each sorted population was assessed by TCRbeta sequencing, whereas the clonality of infected cells was assessed by proviral sequencing. The median time participants had been on suppressive ART was under 10 years. Peripheral blood samples of up to about 200 mL were taken at multiple time points, with the exception of a couple of participants who underwent leukapheresis at a single time point. The TCR cluster analysis across participants included 8 participants for CMV and 6 or 7 participants for Gag. The full study reports these points: Because the TCR analyses were done in bulk, restricting them to just the rare CMV-responding cells that actually carried HIV-1 proviruses was not possible. Significantly lower TCRbeta richness was observed in CMV- and Gag-responding cells than in anti-CD3/anti-CD28-responding cells, and higher oligoclonality was observed in CMV-responding cells than in CD3/CD28-stimulated and Gag-responding cells. TCR oligoclonality correlated with proviral oligoclonality within the same sorted populations. Few individuals were included in the study, and only a limited range of antigens was tested. Antigen-responding cells were enriched for expanded CDR3beta sequences that were degenerate, which suggests that CD4+ responses to CMV and Gag underwent convergent selection.

TCRbeta repertoires were sequenced from genomic DNA with the immunoSEQ hsTCRB assay version 4 in survey mode. For TCRbeta sequencing, genomic DNA was diluted to roughly 10 ng/uL, with up to roughly 1 ug used per sample. The authors' analysis ran thus. Analysis of the TCRbeta data was done in ImmunoSeq Analyzer 3.0, and diversity was computed on productive nucleotide rearrangements. Using the Immunarch R package, lower-bound TCR diversity was estimated with the improved Chao index and clonality was estimated with the Gini coefficient. Nucleotide rearrangements that differed but encoded the same CDR3beta amino acid sequence were counted as separate clonotypes. Differential abundance analysis identified TCRbeta sequences significantly enriched in antigen-responding cells relative to anti-CD3/anti-CD28-activated cells. Using predicted peptide-MHC specificity as the basis, GLIPH2 grouped TCRs into clusters, both for each participant individually and for the merged data sets that combined participants. TCRdb carries this immuneACCESS record with in-frame sequences only. Its versions omit some clonotypes, under half of them owing to an unresolved V gene in the studies checked, with the rest unexplained. V, J and clone size were drawn from that table, and D and trimming were deduced from the DNA. This sample comprises over 25,000 clones, roughly 80% of them detected only once. Of the sample, more than 0.85% falls within the top ten clones.

The treatment or condition label of this sample denotes: suppressive antiretroviral therapy. Lysates of CMV-infected fibroblasts at roughly 9.6 ug/mL were used to stimulate the cells. Nonresponding CD40L-negative CD69-negative CD45RO-high memory CD4+ T cells were sorted as memory populations depleted of antigen-responding cells. HIV-1-infected adults in whom suppressive ART had been started during chronic infection were enrolled as participants. Participants had undetectable plasma HIV-1 RNA below 50 copies/mL for at least 4 years. To be included, a participant needed positive CMV serology and a CD4+ T cell count above 400 cells/uL. Before stimulation, PBMCs were isolated using density centrifugation and depleted of CD8+ T cells. CD8-depleted PBMCs were stimulated for about 18 hours with anti-CD28/CD49d costimulation, CD40-blocking antibody and enfuvirtide to prevent new infections. Cells were sorted on a Beckman Coulter MoFlo Legacy or XDP sorter, with propidium iodide excluding dead cells. Genomic DNA was extracted with the QIAamp DNA Mini Kit for samples above one million cells, otherwise with the Quick-DNA Microprep Kit.

CDR1 and CDR2 are drawn from the germline V gene (reference sequence): SEHNR, FQNEAQ. Relative to germline, V is 5 bases shorter and J is 2 bases shorter, with 16 bases between their ends. The cysteine opens and the phenylalanine closes a CDR3 of 15 amino acids. The kept DNA is CDR3 alone, 45 bases in frame from the first base. Points on this clone: Its antigen remains unidentified. No much larger clone is present one base from it, and per-base qualities are unavailable.

The receptor was derived from an adult man with HIV who was CMV-seropositive. The input for sequencing was CD4+ T cells sorted from PBMCs after roughly 18-hour stimulation, taken from a patient who received antiretroviral therapy. The sample's cell subset or site label, in plain terms: CD40L-CD69- CD45RO-high memory CD4 T cells not responding to CMV lysate. Recombination connected TRBV7-9 to TRBJ2-7; the D gene could be TRBD1 or TRBD2, each one agreeing over 6 bases. The base sequence is TGTGCCAGCAGCCCCTTGGCCGGGGGCCCCTACGAGCAGTACTTC. This yields the protein CASSPLAGGPYEQYF.